The 29 T cell receptor beta chains given below trace back to one sample, sequenced in a study of blood T cells in healthy people across ages. With a J-beta primer mix and a sample-barcoded 5' primer, a second PCR ran 7 to 11 cycles. One entry per CDR3 protein, called by TCRdb with MiXCR from the 5' RACE reads. The repertoire consists of roughly 700,000 distinct CDR3 sequences, with roughly 49% occurring once and the leading ten covering approximately 32%. Sequenced input: blood. The receptors come from a woman in her sixties or seventies in good health.

This rearrangement joins TRBV7-2 to TRBJ2-3; D perhaps matches TRBD2 (5 bases). The V gene's germline CDR1 is SGHTA and CDR2 FQGNSA. The length of the CDR3 is 15 residues. With 2 bases removed from V and 2 bases from J, the gap between germline ends came to 11 bases. DNA of the CDR3: TGTGCCAGCAGCTTACGACTAACCAACACAGATACGCAGTATTTT. It translates to CASSLRLTNTDTQYF.

V gene TRBV18 combines with J gene TRBJ2-4; TRBD1 agrees at 7 bases. Near its end, the DNA agrees better with TRBJ2-7, so the J call may be wrong. Germline CDR1 reads KGHSH; CDR2 reads LQKENI. The CDR3 runs 16 residues. CDR3 loop: CASSPRQGVSSYEQYF. The CDR3 nucleotides are TGTGCCAGCTCACCAAGGCAGGGGGTAAGCTCCTACGAGCAGTACTTC.

The V call is TRBV5-1, the J call TRBJ2-1; the D is unclear. The CDR3 is made up of 15 amino acids. Looked up from germline, CDR1 is SGHRS and CDR2 is YFSETQ. Trimming removed 0 bases at V and 8 bases at J, with 15 bases between. In nucleotides, the CDR3 is TGCGCCAGCAGCTTGGCCTTGCAGCCCACGGATGAGCAGTTCTTC. It translates to CASSLALQPTDEQFF.

The rearrangement links TRBV12-3 or TRBV12-4 to TRBJ1-6, with D hard to call. V was shortened by 6 bases and J by 8 bases, with 14 bases between the two germline ends. The CDR3 contains 14 residues. The DNA of the CDR3 is TGTGCCAGCAGGCTTTCTTTTGTAGATTCACCCCTCCACTTT. It is translated as CASRLSFVDSPLHF.

This clonotype appeared a few times. CDR3 loop: CAISDLAGGQETQYF. As DNA, the CDR3 is TGTGCCATCAGTGACCTAGCGGGAGGGCAAGAGACCCAGTACTTC. The chain links TRBV10-3 to TRBJ2-5, with 12 bases identical to TRBD2. The germline V gene has CDR1 ENHRY and CDR2 SYGVKD. The junction had 1 base not matched to a gene; V was cut back by 3 bases and J by 2 bases. The CDR3 has 15 amino acids.

CDR3 sequence reads: CASSSGTAETQYF. The CDR3 DNA sequence: TGCGCCAGCAGCTCTGGGACTGCGGAGACCCAGTACTTC. The chain couples TRBV5-1 to TRBJ2-5; the D gene is possibly TRBD2 (6 bases). Looked up from germline, CDR1 is SGHRS and CDR2 is YFSETQ. Trimming removed 3 bases at V and 5 bases at J, with 11 bases between. This CDR3 contains 13 residues.

V gene TRBV12-3 or TRBV12-4 combines with J gene TRBJ2-7; 8 bases are a match to TRBD2. Losses at the gene ends were 6 bases for V and 10 bases for J; bases not matched to a gene: 8. This CDR3 contains 12 residues. The CDR3 sequence is CASRSTAGDQYF. CDR3 coding DNA: TGTGCCAGCAGATCCACAGCGGGAGATCAGTACTTC.

The chain carries TRBV7-4 and TRBJ2-7, with 9 bases aligning to TRBD2. The ends lost 1 base at V and 6 bases at J; junction bases unmatched: 4. The CDR3 is 14 amino acids. Per the germline V gene, CDR1 is SGHVT and CDR2 is SQSDAQ. The CDR3 protein is CASSLVSGSLEQYF. DNA of the CDR3: TGTGCCAGCAGCTTAGTTAGCGGGAGTCTCGAGCAGTACTTC.

This clonotype was seen a few times. The chain employs TRBV5-1 and TRBJ2-5, with TRBD1 matching 11 bases. This CDR3 region has 15 residues. Germline V lookup: CDR1 SGHRS, CDR2 YFSETQ. Trimming took 4 bases from V and 0 from J; bases not matched to a gene: 2. CDR3 nucleotide sequence: TGCGCCAGCAGCCGGGACAGGGGGAACCAAGAGACCCAGTACTTC. This translates into CASSRDRGNQETQYF.

Ten or more counts support this clonotype. CDR3 in amino acids: CASSNRGKETQYF. In DNA form, the CDR3 reads TGTGCCAGCAGTAACCGGGGAAAAGAGACCCAGTACTTC. The chain has TRBV12-3 or TRBV12-4 and TRBJ2-5, with D maybe TRBD2 (5 bases). This CDR3 is built from 13 residues. Trimming stripped 5 bases from V and 3 bases from J, with 10 bases between.

This clonotype was counted between two and nine times. The rearrangement joins TRBV20-1 to TRBJ2-7; D perhaps matches TRBD1 (5 bases). The CDR3 consists of 15 residues. V lost 0 bases to trimming and J lost 1 base, with 13 bases between them. CDR1 DFQATT and CDR2 SNEGSKA come from the germline V gene (reference sequence). The DNA of the CDR3 is TGCAGTGCTAGAGATCCGCAGGGCCAATCCTACGAGCAGTACTTC. Translated, it gives CSARDPQGQSYEQYF.

This clonotype was counted a few times. The J gene is TRBJ2-5, the V gene TRBV6-4; possibly TRBD1 or TRBD2 for D (5 bases each). This CDR3 contains 12 residues. The V gene's germline CDR1 is MRHNA and CDR2 SNTAGT. V lost 0 bases to trimming and J lost 13 bases, with 12 bases between them. CDR3 DNA sequence: TGTGCCAGCAGTGACTCAACGGGAAGGGGGTACTTC. Translated: CASSDSTGRGYF.

CDR3 amino acids: CASSIRGGEQFF. The CDR3 nucleotides are TGTGCCAGTAGTATCCGGGGTGGGGAGCAGTTCTTC. This sequence joins TRBV19 and TRBJ2-1; possibly TRBD2 for D (5 bases). There are 12 residues in the CDR3. V lost 3 bases and J lost 10, with 10 bases in between. Germline CDR1 LNHDA, CDR2 SQIVND (reference sequence).

This clonotype has more than one count but fewer than ten. The chain employs TRBV28 and TRBJ1-2; D is unclear. Trimming cost V 10 bases and J 3 bases, with 6 bases left between them. Per germline, CDR1 MDHEN and CDR2 SYDVKM. The CDR3 runs to 10 residues. The CDR3 region is CATADYGYTF. CDR3 in DNA: TGTGCCACCGCCGACTATGGCTACACCTTC.

This clonotype was seen more than once but under ten times. This chain joins TRBV15 and TRBJ2-7; 7 bases are a match to TRBD1. Germline V gives CDR1 LNHNV, CDR2 YYDKDF (reference sequence). With 0 bases clipped from V and 0 bases from J, the junction kept 2 bases outside the gene matches. This CDR3 has 15 residues. CDR3 DNA: TGTGCCACCAGCAGAGAAGGGACAGCCTCCTACGAGCAGTACTTC. Protein: CATSREGTASYEQYF.

As concerns this clonotype: A much larger clone differs from this one at a single base, so this may be a read error. V is TRBV10-3 and J is TRBJ2-3, with D uncertain. CDR3 length: 15 amino acids. V was trimmed by 3 bases and J by 4 bases, leaving 14 bases between them. The germline V gene encodes CDR1 ENHRY and CDR2 SYGVKD. Here the CDR3 reads CAISDDGRVPDTQYF. CDR3 sequence (DNA): TGTGCCATCAGTGATGACGGTCGGGTCCCAGATACGCAGTATTTT.

V usage is TRBV12-3 or TRBV12-4 and J usage is TRBJ2-7; 8 nucleotides match TRBD2. The CDR3 is 15 residues long. V gave up 8 bases and J gave up 2 bases; unmatched junction bases: 11. This CDR3 is CASRRERETTYEQYF. CDR3 coding DNA: TGTGCCAGCCGAAGAGAGCGGGAGACTACCTACGAGCAGTACTTC.

This chain joins TRBV29-1 and TRBJ2-3; no definite D call. Germline lookup yields CDR1 SQVTM and CDR2 ANQGSEA. There are 13 residues in the CDR3. The V end lost 7 bases, the J end lost 0 bases, and 11 bases lay between the germline ends. CDR3 sequence (DNA): TGCAGCGGTGTACCAGGAAGCACAGATACGCAGTATTTT. Encoded protein: CSGVPGSTDTQYF.

The rearrangement links TRBV2 to TRBJ2-2; the match to TRBD2 covers 9 bases. Germline trimming cut 6 bases from V and 4 bases from J; bases unmatched to any gene: 9. This CDR3 is built from 16 residues. Looked up from germline, CDR1 is SNHLY and CDR2 is FYNNEI. The CDR3 is CASRETSGTATGELFF. DNA for the CDR3: TGTGCCAGCAGGGAGACTAGCGGAACTGCCACCGGGGAGCTGTTTTTT.

The chain uses TRBV29-1 and TRBJ2-5, with unresolved D. The CDR3 has 15 residues. Trimming removed 3 bases at V and 3 bases at J, with 17 bases between. CDR1 is SQVTM and CDR2 is ANQGSEA in the germline V gene. The CDR3 DNA reads TGCAGCGTTGATTGTGCAGGCTGGCGTGAAGAGACCCAGTACTTC. It is translated as CSVDCAGWREETQYF.

This sequence joins TRBV25-1 and TRBJ2-3; 13 bases match TRBD2. The CDR3 extends over 17 amino acids. From germline, CDR1 is MGHDK and CDR2 SYGVNS. With V trimmed by 6 bases and J by 6 bases, 12 bases remained unmatched. The CDR3 region has the DNA TGTGCCAGCAGAAGACTAGCGGGAGGCCCGGACTTGGATACGCAGTATTTT. Its translation: CASRRLAGGPDLDTQYF.

The rearrangement joins TRBV28 to TRBJ2-7; D is unresolved. Germline V gene sequence: CDR1 MDHEN, CDR2 SYDVKM. The CDR3 sequence is 12 residues long. V was cut by 6 bases and J by 5 bases, with 11 bases left in between. This CDR3 reads CASSAPKDEQYF. CDR3 in DNA: TGTGCCAGCAGCGCACCTAAGGACGAGCAGTACTTC.

The chain uses TRBV5-6 and TRBJ2-5; a possible D gene is TRBD1 (6 bases). Matching the DNA end better, TRBJ2-7 makes the J call doubtful. The CDR3 extends over 15 amino acids. Per the germline V gene, CDR1 is SGHDT and CDR2 is YYEEEE. Written as DNA, the CDR3 is TGTGCCAGCAGCCCGACAGGCCTCCGGGTCTACGAGCAGTACTTC. Translated: CASSPTGLRVYEQYF.

This clonotype was picked up a small number of times. This sequence joins TRBV6-2 or TRBV6-3 and TRBJ1-5; D might be TRBD1 (5 bases). The CDR3 extends over 14 amino acids. Germline V lookup: CDR1 MNHEY, CDR2 SVGEGT. V shed 0 bases and J shed 6 bases, with 9 bases lying between them. This CDR3 reads CASSYSGRAQPQHF. The CDR3 DNA reads as TGTGCCAGCAGTTACTCGGGCAGGGCTCAGCCCCAGCATTTT.

This sequence joins TRBV5-1 and TRBJ2-3, with TRBD2 identical over 7 bases. CDR1 is SGHRS, CDR2 YFSETQ, per germline. CDR3 length: 16 residues. V was pared by 0 bases and J by 1 base, with 5 bases of the junction left unmatched. CDR3 loop: CASSLVVAGGTDTQYF. CDR3 DNA sequence: TGCGCCAGCAGCTTGGTTGTGGCGGGAGGCACAGATACGCAGTATTTT. Full variable domain (outside the CDR3, taken from reference TRBV5-1 and TRBJ2-3): KAGVTQTPRYLIKTRGQQVTLSCSPISGHRSVSWYQQTPGQGLQFLFEYFSETQRNKGNFPGRFSGRQFSNSRSEMNVSTLELGDSALYLCASSLVVAGGTDTQYFGPGTRLTVL.

The count of this clonotype is one. The genes are TRBV14 and TRBJ1-5, with D possibly being TRBD1 (5 bases). The CDR3 covers 14 residues. The germline V gene has CDR1 SGHDN and CDR2 FVKESK. Trimming left V 2 bases short and J 5 bases short, with 10 bases between. DNA of the CDR3: TGTGCCAGCAGCCAACAGGGTCAGCATCAGCCCCAGCATTTT. It codes for CASSQQGQHQPQHF.

This clonotype has a handful of counts. J is TRBJ2-1 and V is TRBV20-1; D gene unclear. V lost 3 bases, J lost 9 bases, and 9 bases lay in between. The V gene's germline CDR1 is DFQATT and CDR2 SNEGSKA (reference sequence). The length of the CDR3 is 11 residues. In DNA, the CDR3 is TGCAGTGCTAGTCGTAAGACTGAGCAGTTCTTC. It yields the protein CSASRKTEQFF.

The chain uses TRBV27 and TRBJ2-4; perhaps TRBD2 as D (5 bases). The tail of the sequence fits TRBJ2-7 better, so the J call may be wrong. The CDR3 totals 13 residues. Germline V gene data show CDR1 as MNHEY and CDR2 as SMNVEV (reference sequence). DNA for the CDR3: TGTGCCAGCAGTTCTCCAGCGGCCTACGAGCAGTACTTC. This sequence encodes CASSSPAAYEQYF.

The genes are TRBV10-3 and TRBJ1-1; TRBD1 matches 9 bases. Trimming removed 0 bases from V and 5 bases from J; junction bases left unmatched: 7. The CDR3 covers 16 residues. CDR1 is ENHRY, CDR2 SYGVKD, per germline. The CDR3 loop reads CAISESPGTGRTEAFF. In DNA form, the CDR3 reads TGTGCCATCAGTGAGTCGCCAGGGACAGGGAGGACTGAAGCTTTCTTT.